The 32 T cell receptor beta chains below all came from one sample that was sequenced in a study of radiotherapy plus CTLA-4 blockade in lung cancer. The method was immunoSEQ multiplex PCR; TCRdb's version includes in-frame clones alone and lacks a portion of them. The sample carries tens of thousands of clones, roughly 85% recorded once. This specimen was peripheral blood, taken from a patient treated with radiotherapy plus ipilimumab. These receptors all stem from a human donor with non-small cell lung cancer who had a complete response to radiotherapy plus ipilimumab.

The rearrangement joins TRBV6-6 to TRBJ1-5; D remains unclear. CDR3 length: 14 residues. Trimming pared 5 bases from V and 0 bases from J, leaving 8 bases between. Germline assignment: CDR1 MNHNY and CDR2 SVGAGI (reference sequence). The CDR3 here is CASSLPLSNQPQHF. Written as DNA, the CDR3 is TGTGCCAGCAGTCTTCCTCTTAGCAATCAGCCCCAGCATTTT.

This chain uses TRBV5-1 with TRBJ1-1; D not resolved. Trimming pared 4 bases from V and 4 bases from J, leaving 14 bases between. The CDR3 runs to 14 residues. CDR1 is SGHRS, CDR2 YFSETQ, per germline. CDR3 nucleotide sequence: TGCGCCAGCAGCCCCCTGATGCGGGGCACTGAAGCTTTCTTT. Its translation: CASSPLMRGTEAFF.

About this clone itself: One end of the junction is discordant with germline, which a read error may explain. The chain combines TRBV4-3 with TRBJ2-6, with 8 bases fitting TRBD1. The CDR3 is 18 residues long. CDR1 and CDR2 (germline): LGHNA, YSLEER. In nucleotides, the CDR3 is TGCGTCAGCAGCCAGCAGGGACAGGCGATCTCTGGGGCCAACGTCCTGACTTTC. This encodes CVSSQQGQAISGANVLTF.

The CDR3 region is CSVGVPPSYEQYF. The CDR3 bases are TGCAGCGTTGGCGTCCCGCCGTCCTACGAGCAGTACTTC. The chain joins TRBV29-1 to TRBJ2-7, with D uncertain. V lost 4 bases, J lost 1 base, and 11 bases lay in between. Germline values: CDR1 SQVTM, CDR2 ANQGSEA. The length of the CDR3 is 13 residues.

The rearrangement uses TRBV4-3 and TRBJ2-2; D is perhaps TRBD2 (5 bases). V shed 2 bases and J shed 6 bases, with 10 bases lying between them. Germline V CDR1 and CDR2: LGHNA, YSLEER. The CDR3 runs 14 residues. Written as DNA, the CDR3 is TGCGCCAGCAGCCAAACGGGGTGGGCCGGGGAGCTGTTTTTT. This gives the protein CASSQTGWAGELFF.

V usage is TRBV18 and J usage is TRBJ1-2, with D possibly matching TRBD1 (6 bases). The length of the CDR3 is 15 residues. V gave up 0 bases and J gave up 4 bases, with 12 bases separating them. Germline values: CDR1 KGHSH, CDR2 LQKENI. The CDR3 DNA reads as TGTGCCAGCTCACCACCTTCGGGGGGCAGCTATGGCTACACCTTC. Translation gives CASSPPSGGSYGYTF.

The rearrangement uses TRBV5-6 and TRBJ1-2, with D uncertain. Germline V gene sequence: CDR1 SGHDT, CDR2 YYEEEE. The CDR3 sequence is 12 residues long. Between the trimmed V and J ends, which lost 4 bases and 7 bases, there was a span of 11 bases. This CDR3 is CASSPVVGGYTF. CDR3 nucleotide sequence: TGTGCCAGCAGCCCCGTAGTTGGTGGCTACACCTTC.

The rearrangement joins TRBV19 to TRBJ1-5; D is possibly TRBD1 (5 bases). Per germline, CDR1 LNHDA and CDR2 SQIVND (reference sequence). CDR3 length equals 15 residues. V was pared by 7 bases and J by 1 base, with 14 bases between. The CDR3 reads CASNAGTSSNQPQHF. CDR3 coding DNA: TGTGCCAGTAACGCAGGGACCTCGAGCAATCAGCCCCAGCATTTT. The variable domain in full, with the rest retrieved from reference TRBV19 and TRBJ1-5, is DGGITQSPKYLFRKEGQNVTLSCEQNLNHDAMYWYRQDPGQGLRLIYYSQIVNDFQKGDIAEGYSVSREKKESFPLTVTSAQKNPTAFYLCASNAGTSSNQPQHFGDGTRLSIL.

This clone was observed a single time. The rearrangement joins TRBV28 to TRBJ1-2; no reliable D call. V lost 2 bases, J lost 6 bases, and 13 bases lay in between. This CDR3 contains 14 residues. Germline assignment: CDR1 MDHEN and CDR2 SYDVKM. The CDR3 protein is CASSLNGQLNGYTF. The DNA of the CDR3 is TGTGCCAGCAGTTTAAATGGCCAGCTCAATGGCTACACCTTC.

The chain is built from TRBV6-1 and TRBJ1-1; D gene uncertain. The CDR3 is made up of 13 amino acids. Germline V CDR1 and CDR2: MNHNS, SASEGT. V dropped 3 bases and J dropped 6 bases, with 11 bases sitting between them. The CDR3 bases are TGTGCCAGCAGTGATATTATTGGCGCTGAAGCTTTCTTT. This codes for CASSDIIGAEAFF.

The rearrangement uses TRBV19 and TRBJ2-4, with a weak D call TRBD1 (6 bases). The V end lost 6 bases, the J end lost 0 bases, and 18 bases lay between the germline ends. This CDR3 is built from 17 residues. Per the germline V gene, CDR1 is LNHDA and CDR2 is SQIVND (reference sequence). The CDR3 sequence: CASSSGQFGGAKNIQYF. Here the CDR3 DNA reads TGTGCCAGTAGCTCTGGACAGTTTGGGGGAGCCAAAAACATTCAGTACTTC.

This clone was recorded a few times. The CDR3 loop is CASSLVSGPDTQYF. DNA for the CDR3: TGTGCCAGCAGTTTGGTCAGCGGGCCAGATACGCAGTATTTT. The genes are TRBV28 and TRBJ2-3, with TRBD2 as a possible D gene (6 bases). Trimming removed 3 bases at V and 4 bases at J, with 11 bases between. The CDR3 extends over 14 amino acids. Germline-derived CDR1 and CDR2 are MDHEN and SYDVKM.

J is TRBJ2-7 and V is TRBV18; TRBD1 matches 7 bases. The CDR3 covers 14 residues. With 4 bases clipped from V and 1 base from J, the junction kept 4 bases outside the gene matches. The germline V gene has CDR1 KGHSH and CDR2 LQKENI. CDR3 coding DNA: TGTGCCAGCTCACAAGACAGGGCTTCCTACGAGCAGTACGTC. Translating it yields CASSQDRASYEQYV.

V usage is TRBV30 and J usage is TRBJ2-2; TRBD1 matches at 8 bases. Germline V gives CDR1 GTSNPN, CDR2 SVGIG (reference sequence). Germline trimming cut 2 bases from V and 6 bases from J; bases unmatched to any gene: 5. The CDR3 has 14 amino acids. This chain's CDR3 is CAWSNTGGSGELFF. CDR3 in DNA: TGTGCCTGGAGTAACACAGGGGGTTCCGGGGAGCTGTTTTTT.

The rearrangement uses TRBV7-2 and TRBJ1-6, with D maybe TRBD1 (6 bases). The V gene lost 5 bases and the J gene lost 7 bases, with 9 bases spanning the gap. CDR3 length equals 13 residues. Germline V gene sequence: CDR1 SGHTA, CDR2 FQGNSA. The chain's CDR3 is CASSRQENSPLHF. The CDR3 nucleotides are TGTGCCAGCAGCAGACAGGAGAATTCACCCCTCCACTTT.

This chain links TRBV27 with TRBJ2-5; the D gene is possibly TRBD1 (5 bases). The germline V gene has CDR1 MNHEY and CDR2 SMNVEV (reference sequence). The CDR3 runs 12 residues. The germline V and J ends were trimmed by 10 bases and 1 base, with 10 bases remaining between them. CDR3 DNA: TGTGCCATTGGCAGGGTCCAAGAGACCCAGTACTTC. Residues: CAIGRVQETQYF.

This chain connects TRBV5-1 to TRBJ2-1; 10 bases are a match to TRBD2. After removal of 0 bases from V and 1 base from J, the junction contained 4 bases not matched to a gene. Germline V lookup: CDR1 SGHRS, CDR2 YFSETQ. The CDR3 sequence is 17 residues long. CDR3 loop: CASSLGTSGLSYNEQFF. CDR3 nucleotides: TGCGCCAGCAGCTTGGGGACTAGCGGACTTTCCTACAATGAGCAGTTCTTC.

This clone was observed once. This chain joins TRBV7-9 and TRBJ1-5; D is undetermined. The length of the CDR3 is 12 residues. The V end lost 2 bases, the J end lost 4 bases, and 3 bases lay between the germline ends. Germline-derived CDR1 and CDR2 are SEHNR and FQNEAQ (reference sequence). As DNA, the CDR3 is TGTGCCAGCAGCTTAATTAATCAGCCCCAGCATTTT. Its protein product is CASSLINQPQHF.

The chain uses TRBV10-2 and TRBJ2-7; D uncertain. The V gene lost 0 bases and the J gene lost 7 bases, with 13 bases spanning the gap. Germline CDR1 is WSHSY and CDR2 is SAAADI. The CDR3 sequence is 14 residues long. CDR3 coding DNA: TGCGCCAGCAGTGAGTCAGGCGGACCCCGGGAGCAGTACGTC. This encodes CASSESGGPREQYV.

V and J are TRBV5-1 and TRBJ2-7; 8 nucleotides match TRBD1. V lost 4 bases and J lost 1; bases outside the gene matches: 7. The CDR3 runs to 15 residues. Germline V gene sequence: CDR1 SGHRS, CDR2 YFSETQ. The DNA of the CDR3 is TGCGCCAGCAGCATTGGACAGGGAAAATCCTACGAGCAGTACGTC. Translation: CASSIGQGKSYEQYV.

The chain combines TRBV2 with TRBJ1-5, with 9 bases aligning to TRBD1. Trimming took 4 bases from V and 4 from J; bases not matched to a gene: 11. The CDR3 totals 17 residues. The germline V gene has CDR1 SNHLY and CDR2 FYNNEI. The CDR3 DNA reads as TGTGCCAGCAGTGGGAGTCGAGGGACAGGGCCGAATCAGCCCCAGCATTTT. Its translation is CASSGSRGTGPNQPQHF.

The V call is TRBV5-4, the J call TRBJ1-1; 8 nucleotides match TRBD1. Germline trimming cut 4 bases from V and 6 bases from J; bases unmatched to any gene: 14. Germline V lookup: CDR1 SGHNT, CDR2 YYREEE (reference sequence). The CDR3 spans 16 residues. CDR3 sequence: CASSPPGDRRFSEAFF. The CDR3 nucleotides are TGTGCCAGCAGCCCCCCCGGGGACAGGAGGTTTTCTGAAGCTTTCTTT.

A few counts support this clone. The chain employs TRBV7-2 and TRBJ1-2; 7 nucleotides match TRBD1. The CDR3 has 14 residues. V gave up 5 bases and J gave up 6 bases; unmatched junction bases: 9. Germline loops: CDR1 SGHTA, CDR2 FQGNSA. Here the CDR3 reads CASSRGQTFNGYTF. The CDR3, as DNA: TGTGCCAGCAGCCGGGGACAGACGTTTAATGGCTACACCTTC. The full variable domain, with the rest looked up from reference TRBV7-2 and TRBJ1-2, is GAGVSQSPSNKVTEKGKDVELRCDPISGHTALYWYRQSLGQGLEFLIYFQGNSAPDKSGLPSDRFSAERTGGSVSTLTIQRTQQEDSAVYLCASSRGQTFNGYTFGSGTRLTVV.

The rearrangement uses TRBV6-1 and TRBJ1-6; D gene ambiguous. Germline lookup yields CDR1 MNHNS and CDR2 SASEGT. The CDR3 length is 15 residues. Between the trimmed V and J ends, which lost 1 base and 4 bases, there was a span of 8 bases. Here the CDR3 reads CASSEGAAYNSPLHF. Written as DNA, the CDR3 is TGTGCCAGCAGTGAAGGGGCAGCGTATAATTCACCCCTCCACTTT.

This clone was found a few times. The gene calls are TRBV10-3 and TRBJ1-5; tentatively, D is TRBD1 (5 bases). The V gene lost 0 bases and the J gene lost 5 bases, with 14 bases spanning the gap. Germline loops: CDR1 ENHRY, CDR2 SYGVKD. This CDR3 is built from 16 residues. The CDR3 bases are TGTGCCATCAGTGAGTCGGACACCTTAGGCGATCAGCCCCAGCATTTT. Encoded protein: CAISESDTLGDQPQHF.

This sequence joins TRBV4-3 and TRBJ2-1; TRBD2 aligns across 8 bases. The CDR3 is 18 amino acids. Trimming at V came to 0 bases and at J to 8 bases, leaving 15 bases not matched to a gene. The germline V gene has CDR1 LGHNA and CDR2 YSLEER. CDR3 region: CASSQDMSGSFSGDEQFF. In DNA form, the CDR3 reads TGCGCCAGCAGCCAAGATATGAGCGGGAGCTTCTCCGGCGATGAGCAGTTCTTC.

This chain joins TRBV18 and TRBJ1-1; 7 bases fit TRBD1. The germline V gene encodes CDR1 KGHSH and CDR2 LQKENI. V was pared by 3 bases and J by 7 bases, with 8 bases of the junction left unmatched. The CDR3 length is 14 residues. CDR3 nucleotide sequence: TGTGCCAGCTCACCGAGACAGGGAGAGAATGAAGCTTTCTTT. This translates into CASSPRQGENEAFF.

This clone was observed a handful of times. This chain links TRBV7-2 with TRBJ2-3; no clear D. The CDR3 has 15 residues. Germline CDR1 and CDR2: SGHTA and FQGNSA. Trimming took off 2 bases at V and 3 bases at J, with 12 bases between the two ends. The CDR3 DNA reads as TGTGCCAGCAGCTTATCATTCTATGCGACAGATACGCAGTATTTT. It specifies CASSLSFYATDTQYF.

The chain is built from TRBV2 and TRBJ2-3; D not certain. Per the germline V gene, CDR1 is SNHLY and CDR2 is FYNNEI. The CDR3 has 14 residues. V was trimmed by 2 bases and J by 0 bases, leaving 6 bases between them. The CDR3 coding sequence is TGTGCCAGCAGTGAAACGACTAGCACAGATACGCAGTATTTT. It yields the protein CASSETTSTDTQYF.

This CDR3 reads CASSLGRAATGELFF. The CDR3 nucleotides are TGTGCCAGCAGCTTAGGGCGAGCGGCCACCGGGGAGCTGTTTTTT. The chain uses TRBV11-2 and TRBJ2-2; the D gene is possibly TRBD2 (5 bases). The CDR3 spans 15 residues. V gave up 1 base and J gave up 4 bases, with 10 bases separating them. Germline V gene lookup returns CDR1 SGHAT and CDR2 FQNNGV.

This rearrangement joins TRBV6-5 to TRBJ2-7; D not certain. Germline V gene lookup returns CDR1 MNHEY and CDR2 SVGAGI. This CDR3 has 14 amino acids. Between the trimmed V and J ends, which lost 5 bases and 6 bases, there was a span of 17 bases. As DNA, the CDR3 is TGTGCCAGCAGTCCCGACATTAAGGCCGCCGAGCAGTACGTC. Protein product: CASSPDIKAAEQYV.

This clone is medium-sized (0.01 to 0.1%) in the sample. V is TRBV4-1 and J is TRBJ2-7; no reliable D call. The CDR3 is made up of 13 amino acids. V lost 0 bases, J lost 4 bases, and 7 bases lay in between. Germline V gene data show CDR1 as MGHRA and CDR2 as YSYEKL. CDR3 coding DNA: TGCGCCAGCAGCCAAGAAGGTGCATACGAGCAGTACTTC. Translated: CASSQEGAYEQYF.